These 8 T cell receptor beta chains share one sample of origin, sequenced in a study of CD8+CD57+ T cells in acquired aplastic anemia. Profiling of TCR beta VDJ combinations and CDR3 sequences used genomic DNA as template. TCRdb used MiXCR to reprocess the reads, holding one entry per CDR3 protein. The profile covers 250,000 to 300,000 distinct CDR3 sequences, with approximately 55% appearing a single time and 7.5% to 9% taken by the ten largest. The sequenced sample was sorted CD4+, CD8+, or CD8+CD57+ T cells (not recorded which) from PBMCs. The receptor set was obtained from a human donor with severe aplastic anemia or a healthy control (not recorded which).

This clonotype has at least ten counts. This chain links TRBV7-8 with TRBJ1-6; D might be TRBD1 (5 bases). V was cut by 2 bases and J by 5 bases, with 13 bases left in between. Germline loops: CDR1 SGHVS, CDR2 FQNEAQ. The length of the CDR3 is 16 residues. This chain's CDR3 is CASSLSRSRDNSPLHF. In DNA, the CDR3 is TGTGCCAGCAGCTTAAGCCGGAGCAGGGATAATTCACCCCTCCACTTT.

DNA of the CDR3: TGTGCCATCAGTTTTACGGCAGGGGGCTCGTCGAGCACCGGGGAGCTGTTTTTT. This sequence encodes CAISFTAGGSSSTGELFF. The chain links TRBV10-3 to TRBJ2-2; 8 bases agree with TRBD1. Trimming cost V 5 bases and J 4 bases; bases outside gene matches: 15. This CDR3 comprises 18 residues. CDR1 and CDR2 from the germline V gene are ENHRY and SYGVKD.

This clonotype showed up many times. The J gene is TRBJ2-7, the V gene TRBV24-1; 8 nucleotides agree with TRBD1. Germline trimming cut 3 bases from V and 7 bases from J; bases unmatched to any gene: 13. The CDR3 loop spans 16 amino acids. Germline V gene data show CDR1 as KGHDR and CDR2 as SFDVKD. CDR3 in DNA: TGTGCCACCAGTGATCCGGGTGACAGGGGACGGCGAGAGCAGTACTTC. Residues: CATSDPGDRGRREQYF.

As for this clonotype: The junction does not match germline at one end; this may be a read error. The V and J genes are TRBV25-1 and TRBJ2-1; 7 nucleotides line up with TRBD1. CDR1 and CDR2 (germline): MGHDK, SYGVNS. The length of the CDR3 is 16 residues. CDR3 in amino acids: CASSVSGTVIYNEQLF. The CDR3 DNA reads as TGTGCCAGCAGTGTTTCCGGGACAGTAATCTACAATGAGCAGCTCTTC.

CDR3: CASSSRVQPQHF. The CDR3 DNA sequence: TGTGCCAGTAGTAGCCGGGTTCAGCCCCAGCATTTT. V usage is TRBV19 and J usage is TRBJ1-5; D is uncertain. There are 12 residues in the CDR3. V lost 4 bases and J 6 bases, leaving 7 bases between the germline ends. Germline V gene sequence: CDR1 LNHDA, CDR2 SQIVND (reference sequence).

This chain joins TRBV7-2 and TRBJ1-1; D is unclear. Germline CDR1 SGHTA, CDR2 FQGNSA. The CDR3 covers 13 residues. V was cut by 1 base and J by 6 bases, with 9 bases left in between. The CDR3 nucleotides are TGTGCCAGCAGCTTAGTTCGGGAGGCTGAAGCTTTCTTT. It specifies CASSLVREAEAFF.

The V gene is TRBV7-9, the J gene TRBJ2-2; TRBD1 matches at 11 bases. V shed 8 bases, J shed 5 bases, and the junction held 4 bases outside the gene matches. The CDR3 length is 14 residues. CDR1 is SEHNR and CDR2 is FQNEAQ in the germline V gene (reference sequence). CDR3 DNA sequence: TGTGCCAGCGGACAGGGGGCAAGGACCGGGGAGCTGTTTTTT. The encoded protein is CASGQGARTGELFF.

This clonotype was seen a few times. One base away lies a much larger clone, so this may be a sequencing read error. The chain uses TRBV2 and TRBJ2-1; TRBD1 or TRBD2 may be the D gene (6 bases each). The CDR3 covers 16 residues. Per the germline V gene, CDR1 is SNHLY and CDR2 is FYNNEI. The V end lost 5 bases, the J end lost 8 bases, and 22 bases lay between the germline ends. CDR3 nucleotide sequence: TGTGCCAGCAGTTGGGAGCGCGGGAAAGGGGGAGATGAGCAGTTCTTC. Translation: CASSWERGKGGDEQFF. Based on the CDR3 plus reference TRBV2 and TRBJ2-1, the full variable domain is EPEVTQTPSHQVTQMGQEVILRCVPISNHLYFYWYRQILGQKVEFLVSFYNNEISEKSEIFDDQFSVERPDGSNFTLKIRSTKLEDSAMYFCASSWERGKGGDEQFFGPGTRLTVL.